A single T cell receptor (beta chain) is shown here with its context. The data belong to a study of response to subunit inactivated influenza vaccine. A single record per CDR3 protein comes from TCRdb applying MiXCR to the RT-PCR reads. Here the sample spans around 570,000 distinct CDR3 sequences, 10% to 12% being singletons. This CDR3 is built from 17 residues. Germline V lookup: CDR1 MNHEY, CDR2 SVGAGI. V lost 0 bases to trimming and J lost 2 bases; unmatched junction nucleotides: 5. These data are also associated with another study on T cells expressing NK-cell markers. This second study notes: UMIs were included in TCR beta cDNA generated by 5'RACE template switching. Investigators obtained TCR beta repertoires from sorted CD3+CD56+NKG2C+, CD3+CD56+NKG2C- and CD3+CD56-NKG2C+ T cells.

The material was PBMCs from blood, obtained on the day of vaccination. V gene TRBV6-5 combines with J gene TRBJ2-1; 9 positions agree with TRBD2. The TCR originated in a man in his forties or fifties who received an inactivated influenza vaccine. Here the CDR3 reads CASSYSSGGSAYNEQFF. CDR3 sequence (DNA): TGTGCCAGCAGTTACTCGAGCGGGGGGAGCGCCTACAATGAGCAGTTCTTC.